This T cell receptor beta chain was sequenced in a study of glioma-infiltrating T cells. Overall study: Glioma patients had dexamethasone for six or fewer days before surgery.

From germline, CDR1 is LNHNV and CDR2 YYDKDF (reference sequence). V shed 4 bases and J shed 5 bases, with 8 bases lying between them. This CDR3 comprises 12 residues. Regarding this clonotype: What it binds is not known.

Study conclusions and caveats: Tissue-blood divergence was below expectation in non-neoplastic patients, above in gliomas. Tissue and blood shared very few CDR3 sequences.

Amplification of TCR alpha and beta CDR3 regions from RNA used iRepertoire nested multiplex PCR. Input was about 95-400 ng of tissue mRNA or PBMC total RNA. A single record per CDR3 protein comes from TCRdb applying MiXCR to the multiplex PCR reads. The sample has 400,000 or so distinct CDR3 sequences; 35% to 45% are singletons. The V gene is TRBV15, the J gene TRBJ2-5; D gene uncertain. The receptor comes from a human donor with low-grade glioma or glioblastoma, undergoing nonglioma brain surgery, or in good health (not recorded which). The material sequenced was glioma tissue, nonneoplastic brain tissue, or PBMCs (not recorded which). The CDR3 nucleotides read TGTGCCACCAGCACGAGCCGGGAGACCCAGTACTTC. Protein sequence: CATSTSRETQYF. Combining the CDR3 with reference TRBV15 and TRBJ2-5 gives the whole variable domain DAMVIQNPRYQVTQFGKPVTLSCSQTLNHNVMYWYQQKSSQAPKLLFHYYDKDFNNEADTPDNFQSRRPNTSFCFLDIRSPGLGDTAMYLCATSTSRETQYFGPGTRLLVL.